Listed below are T cell receptor beta chains from one sample, sequenced in a study of blood T cell repertoires in COVID-19. TCRdb keeps only in-frame clones here, not all; method: immunoSEQ multiplex PCR. Among approximately 300,000 clones listed, 86% were seen once. The sequenced material came from PBMCs or T cells enriched from blood (not recorded which). Receptors were obtained from a woman between 18 and 29 years old who had recovered from COVID-19. Both conserved end residues are part of each CDR3. The order of the fields is V gene, J gene, D gene, clone size, CDR3 DNA, CDR3 protein. A D gene is named only where the DNA matches it firmly. Clone size is stated in some rows and not others, as once, few, many or a class when expanded.

V gene: TRBV5-1
J gene: TRBJ1-4
D gene: NA
clone size: NA
CDR3 DNA: TGCGCCAGCAGCTCGGACAGCCTTAATGAAAAACTGTTTTTT
CDR3 protein: CASSSDSLNEKLFF

V gene: TRBV19
J gene: TRBJ2-7
D gene: TRBD1
clone size: few
CDR3 DNA: TGTGCCAGTAGTATGGGGGACAGCTCCTACGAGCAGTACTTC
CDR3 protein: CASSMGDSSYEQYF

V gene: TRBV6-5
J gene: TRBJ2-3
D gene: TRBD2
clone size: NA
CDR3 DNA: TGTGCCAGCAGTTACTTAAAAGCGGGGGGGACAGATACGCAGTATTTT
CDR3 protein: CASSYLKAGGTDTQYF

V gene: TRBV27
J gene: TRBJ2-7
D gene: TRBD2
clone size: NA
CDR3 DNA: TGTGCCAGCAGTTTATCGACTAGCGGGAGCTCCGAGCAGTACTTC
CDR3 protein: CASSLSTSGSSEQYF

V gene: TRBV27
J gene: TRBJ2-7
D gene: TRBD2
clone size: NA
CDR3 DNA: TGTGCCAGCAGTTTATATAGCGGGAGTAGCTACGAGCAGTACTTC
CDR3 protein: CASSLYSGSSYEQYF

V gene: TRBV18
J gene: TRBJ2-2
D gene: TRBD1
clone size: NA
CDR3 DNA: TGTGCCAGCTCACGAGGACAGGGAAGCACCGGGGAGCTGTTTTTT
CDR3 protein: CASSRGQGSTGELFF

V gene: TRBV11-2
J gene: TRBJ2-2
D gene: NA
clone size: NA
CDR3 DNA: TGTGCCAGCAGCTTGGGGTACAGGAAGAACACCGGGGAGCTGTTTTTT
CDR3 protein: CASSLGYRKNTGELFF

V gene: TRBV27
J gene: TRBJ1-1
D gene: NA
clone size: NA
CDR3 DNA: TGTGCCAGCAGTTTTGGAGGTGAAGCTTTCTTT
CDR3 protein: CASSFGGEAFF

V gene: TRBV4-1
J gene: TRBJ2-1
D gene: NA
clone size: NA
CDR3 DNA: TGCGCCAGCAGCCACACCAGGGACTCCGGTAGTGAGCAGTTCTTC
CDR3 protein: CASSHTRDSGSEQFF

V gene: TRBV6-1
J gene: TRBJ1-3
D gene: NA
clone size: few
CDR3 DNA: TGTGCCAGCAGTGAGGGGGGAGGTTCTGGAAACACCATATATTTT
CDR3 protein: CASSEGGGSGNTIYF

V gene: TRBV5-5
J gene: TRBJ2-7
D gene: TRBD1
clone size: many
CDR3 DNA: TGTGCCAGCAGCTTGCTTTTGACAGGGGCGACCTACGAGCAGTACTTC
CDR3 protein: CASSLLLTGATYEQYF

V gene: TRBV5-1
J gene: TRBJ2-7
D gene: NA
clone size: NA
CDR3 DNA: TGCGCCAGCAGCTTGCCGAGAGACTACGAGCAGTACTTC
CDR3 protein: CASSLPRDYEQYF

V gene: TRBV30
J gene: TRBJ2-4
D gene: TRBD2
clone size: once
CDR3 DNA: TGTGCCTTATCGGTAGCGGGAGGGTTAGCCAAAAACATTCAGTACTTC
CDR3 protein: CALSVAGGLAKNIQYF

V gene: TRBV7-8
J gene: TRBJ2-1
D gene: TRBD1
clone size: NA
CDR3 DNA: TGTGCCAGCAGCTTTGCGGACAGGACGAGAATATACAATGAGCAGTTCTTC
CDR3 protein: CASSFADRTRIYNEQFF

V gene: TRBV6-5
J gene: TRBJ2-7
D gene: NA
clone size: NA
CDR3 DNA: TGTGCCAGCAGTTCATCTACAGGGTTGCTATACGAGCAGTACTTC
CDR3 protein: CASSSSTGLLYEQYF

V gene: TRBV30
J gene: TRBJ2-7
D gene: TRBD2
clone size: NA
CDR3 DNA: TGTGCCTGGAGGGTAGCGGGAGGACTCTCCTACGAGCAGTACTTC
CDR3 protein: CAWRVAGGLSYEQYF

V gene: TRBV12-3/TRBV12-4
J gene: TRBJ1-4
D gene: TRBD1
clone size: NA
CDR3 DNA: TGTGCCAGCAGTTCCGACAGGGGAAAACTGTTTTTT
CDR3 protein: CASSSDRGKLFF

V gene: TRBV3-1/TRBV3-2
J gene: TRBJ2-1
D gene: TRBD2
clone size: NA
CDR3 DNA: TGTGCCAGCAGCCAGCCTGAAGGGACTAGCGGGAGGGTTGAGCAGTTCTTC
CDR3 protein: CASSQPEGTSGRVEQFF

V gene: TRBV11-3
J gene: TRBJ2-1
D gene: NA
clone size: NA
CDR3 DNA: TGTGCCAGCAGCTTAATTAACAGGGATCACAATGAGCAGTTCTTC
CDR3 protein: CASSLINRDHNEQFF

V gene: TRBV5-1
J gene: TRBJ1-4
D gene: TRBD1
clone size: NA
CDR3 DNA: TGCGCCAGCAGCCTGGACAGGGCCGATAATGAAAAACTGTTTTTT
CDR3 protein: CASSLDRADNEKLFF